The 9 T cell receptor beta chains presented below share a single source sample, sequenced in a study of cytomegalovirus exposure and HLA in healthy donors. The PCR was carried out with 60 Vbeta primers and 13 Jbeta primers. Sequencing was performed with immunoSEQ multiplex PCR; in TCRdb, only in-frame clones are kept and a portion is missing. The sample records around 90,000 clones, 79% being singletons. The sequencing sample was made of PBMCs. The source of these receptors is a man aged 30-40 years in good health and CMV-seronegative.

The chain employs TRBV29-1 and TRBJ1-1; D ambiguous. Germline CDR1 and CDR2: SQVTM and ANQGSEA. The CDR3 contains 14 residues. Trimming stripped 5 bases from V and 3 bases from J, with 16 bases between. CDR3 bases: TGCAGCGTTTACCTACGGAGTAAGGACACTGAAGCTTTCTTT. Protein sequence: CSVYLRSKDTEAFF.

This clone was detected only once. DNA for the CDR3: TGTGCCAGTAGTACCAAAAGAGCGGGCAGCTCCTACAATGAGCAGTTCTTC. Protein product: CASSTKRAGSSYNEQFF. The chain links TRBV19 to TRBJ2-1, with a weak D call TRBD2 (6 bases). CDR3 length equals 17 residues. Germline V gene data show CDR1 as LNHDA and CDR2 as SQIVND (reference sequence). With 4 bases removed from V and 0 bases from J, the gap between germline ends came to 16 bases. The whole variable domain, remainder taken from reference TRBV19 and TRBJ2-1, is DGGITQSPKYLFRKEGQNVTLSCEQNLNHDAMYWYRQDPGQGLRLIYYSQIVNDFQKGDIAEGYSVSREKKESFPLTVTSAQKNPTAFYLCASSTKRAGSSYNEQFFGPGTRLTVL.

Only a few counts were recorded for this clone. This chain uses TRBV25-1 with TRBJ1-2; D call uncertain. Germline values: CDR1 MGHDK, CDR2 SYGVNS. The germline V and J ends were trimmed by 4 bases and 3 bases, with 3 bases remaining between them. The CDR3 is 11 residues long. The CDR3 coding sequence is TGTGCCAGCAGTGCGGACTATGGCTACACCTTC. Encoded protein: CASSADYGYTF.

This chain joins TRBV7-9 and TRBJ1-1, with 7 bases that match TRBD1. After removal of 6 bases from V and 7 bases from J, the junction contained 5 bases not matched to a gene. This CDR3 is 12 amino acids long. The V gene's germline CDR1 is SEHNR and CDR2 FQNEAQ (reference sequence). The CDR3 protein is CASSAQGNEAFF. CDR3 DNA: TGTGCCAGCAGTGCACAGGGGAATGAAGCTTTCTTT. Filled out from reference TRBV7-9 and TRBJ1-1, the complete variable domain reads DTGVSQNPRHKITKRGQNVTFRCDPISEHNRLYWYRQTLGQGPEFLTYFQNEAQLEKSRLLSDRFSAERPKGSFSTLEIQRTEQGDSAMYLCASSAQGNEAFFGQGTRLTVV.

A few counts support this clone. This rearrangement joins TRBV5-5 to TRBJ1-4; D uncertain. The CDR3 length is 13 residues. CDR1 is SGHKS, CDR2 YYEKEE, per germline (reference sequence). Trimming removed 5 bases at V and 8 bases at J, with 13 bases between. The CDR3 sequence: CASRPLVGEKLFF. CDR3 sequence (DNA): TGTGCCAGCAGGCCCCTAGTTGGAGAAAAACTGTTTTTT. Based on the CDR3 plus reference TRBV5-5 and TRBJ1-4, the full variable domain is DAGVTQSPTHLIKTRGQQVTLRCSPISGHKSVSWYQQVLGQGPQFIFQYYEKEERGRGNFPDRFSARQFPNYSSELNVNALLLGDSALYLCASRPLVGEKLFFGSGTQLSVL.

The chain links TRBV28 to TRBJ1-1; D remains ambiguous. Trimming removed 3 bases at V and 5 bases at J, with 4 bases between. CDR1 and CDR2 (germline): MDHEN, SYDVKM. CDR3 length equals 11 residues. The CDR3 protein is CASSFRTEAFF. The CDR3 nucleotides are TGTGCCAGCAGTTTCCGGACTGAAGCTTTCTTT.

The chain joins TRBV28 to TRBJ1-1; no definite D call. CDR3 length: 13 amino acids. Trimming pared 5 bases from V and 0 bases from J, leaving 7 bases between. The germline gives CDR1 MDHEN, CDR2 SYDVKM. The CDR3 sequence is CASSRHMNTEAFF. The CDR3 DNA reads as TGTGCCAGCAGTCGTCACATGAACACTGAAGCTTTCTTT.

This clone came up once. The chain carries TRBV18 and TRBJ1-5; 7 bases map to TRBD1. CDR3 size: 16 residues. V lost 5 bases, J lost 3 bases, and 10 bases stayed unmatched. The germline gives CDR1 KGHSH, CDR2 LQKENI. Here the CDR3 reads CASSTIPGQTNQPQHF. The CDR3 region has the DNA TGTGCCAGCTCAACAATTCCGGGACAGACCAATCAGCCCCAGCATTTT.

In this sample, this clone turned up once. The chain employs TRBV9 and TRBJ1-1; 7 nucleotides match TRBD1. Germline CDR1 SGDLS, CDR2 YYNGEE. This CDR3 contains 15 residues. After removal of 3 bases from V and 2 bases from J, the junction contained 7 bases not matched to a gene. The CDR3 bases are TGTGCCAGCAGCGCCGGGACAGACTTTAACACTGAAGCTTTCTTT. Amino acid sequence: CASSAGTDFNTEAFF.